This T cell receptor (beta chain) was found in a study of blood T cell repertoires in COVID-19. Germline CDR1 and CDR2: SGHAT and FQNNGV. The CDR3 totals 11 residues. Trimming removed 4 bases at V and 6 bases at J, with 7 bases between. The cohort comprised adults aged 18 to 89 years residing in approximately 22 US areas. Assay used: immunoSEQ multiplex PCR; TCRdb lists only in-frame clones, some missing. The sample lists approximately 400,000 clones, approximately 89% occurring once. This sequence was found in a man aged 30-40 years who had recovered from COVID-19. Sequencing was performed on PBMCs or T cells enriched from blood (not recorded which). The chain recombines TRBV11-2 with TRBJ2-7; D unresolved. The CDR3 loop is CASSSKIEQYF. CDR3 DNA sequence: TGTGCCAGCAGCTCTAAGATCGAGCAGTACTTC.